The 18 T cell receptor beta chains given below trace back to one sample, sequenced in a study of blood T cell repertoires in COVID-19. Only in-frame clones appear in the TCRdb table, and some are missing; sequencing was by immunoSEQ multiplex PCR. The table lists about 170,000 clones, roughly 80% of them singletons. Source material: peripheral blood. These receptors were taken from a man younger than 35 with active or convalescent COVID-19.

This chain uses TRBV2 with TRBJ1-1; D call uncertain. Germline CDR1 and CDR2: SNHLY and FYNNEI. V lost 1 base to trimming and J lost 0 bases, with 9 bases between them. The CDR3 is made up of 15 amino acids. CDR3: CASSEVGTLNTEAFF. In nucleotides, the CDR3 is TGTGCCAGCAGTGAAGTTGGCACATTGAACACTGAAGCTTTCTTT.

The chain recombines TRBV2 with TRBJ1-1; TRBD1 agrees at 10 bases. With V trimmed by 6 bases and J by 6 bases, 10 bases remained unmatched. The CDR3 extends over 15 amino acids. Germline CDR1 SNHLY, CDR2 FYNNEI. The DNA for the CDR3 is TGTGCCAGCAGCGCAGACAGGGGGCTAGGATCTGAAGCTTTCTTT. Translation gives CASSADRGLGSEAFF.

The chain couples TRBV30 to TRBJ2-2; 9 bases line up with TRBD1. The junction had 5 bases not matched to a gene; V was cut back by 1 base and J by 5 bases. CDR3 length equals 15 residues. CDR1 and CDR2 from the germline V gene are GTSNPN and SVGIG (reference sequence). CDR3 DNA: TGTGCCTGGAGTGGGGGGACAGGGCTTACCGGGGAGCTGTTTTTT. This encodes CAWSGGTGLTGELFF.

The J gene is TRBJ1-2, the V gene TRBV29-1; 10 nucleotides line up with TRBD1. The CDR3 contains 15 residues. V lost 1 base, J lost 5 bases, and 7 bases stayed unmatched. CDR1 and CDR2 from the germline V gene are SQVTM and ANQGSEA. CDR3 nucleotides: TGCAGCGTTGAAGTCCGGGACAGGGGAGGGTATGGCTACACCTTC. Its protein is CSVEVRDRGGYGYTF.

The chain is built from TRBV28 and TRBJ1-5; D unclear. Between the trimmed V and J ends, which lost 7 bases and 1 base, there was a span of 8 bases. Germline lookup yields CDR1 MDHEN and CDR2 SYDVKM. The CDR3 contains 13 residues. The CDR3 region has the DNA TGTGCCAGCAACCTACAGAGCAATCAGCCCCAGCATTTT. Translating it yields CASNLQSNQPQHF.

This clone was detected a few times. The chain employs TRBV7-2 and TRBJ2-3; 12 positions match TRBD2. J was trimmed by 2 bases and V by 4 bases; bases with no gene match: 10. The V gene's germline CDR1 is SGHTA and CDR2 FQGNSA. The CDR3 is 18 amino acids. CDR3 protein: CASSSGRLAGAPTDTQYF. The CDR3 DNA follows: TGTGCCAGCAGCTCAGGGCGACTAGCGGGGGCCCCCACAGATACGCAGTATTTT. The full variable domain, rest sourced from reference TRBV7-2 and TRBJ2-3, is GAGVSQSPSNKVTEKGKDVELRCDPISGHTALYWYRQSLGQGLEFLIYFQGNSAPDKSGLPSDRFSAERTGGSVSTLTIQRTQQEDSAVYLCASSSGRLAGAPTDTQYFGPGTRLTVL.

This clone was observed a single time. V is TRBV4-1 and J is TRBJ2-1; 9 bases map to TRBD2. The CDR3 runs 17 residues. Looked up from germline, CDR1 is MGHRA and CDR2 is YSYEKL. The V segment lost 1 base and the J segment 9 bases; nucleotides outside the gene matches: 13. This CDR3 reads CASSQVLVAGGPSEQFF. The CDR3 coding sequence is TGCGCCAGCAGCCAAGTACTAGTGGCGGGGGGGCCGAGTGAGCAGTTCTTC.

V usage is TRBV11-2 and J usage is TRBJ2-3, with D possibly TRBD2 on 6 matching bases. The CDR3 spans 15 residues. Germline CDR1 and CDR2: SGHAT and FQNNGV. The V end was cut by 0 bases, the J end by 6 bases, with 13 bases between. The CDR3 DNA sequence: TGTGCCAGCAGCTTAGATGTTCTAGCGTTGGATACGCAGTATTTT. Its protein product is CASSLDVLALDTQYF.

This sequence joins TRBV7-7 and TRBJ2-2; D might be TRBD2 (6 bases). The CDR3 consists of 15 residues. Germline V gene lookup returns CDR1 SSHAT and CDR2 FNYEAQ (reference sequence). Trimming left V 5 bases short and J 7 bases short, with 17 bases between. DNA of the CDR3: TGTGCCAGCAGCCCCCAGACTAGTACCGGCGGGGAGCTGTTTTTT. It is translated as CASSPQTSTGGELFF. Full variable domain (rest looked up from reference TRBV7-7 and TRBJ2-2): GAGVSQSPRYKVTKRGQDVTLRCDPISSHATLYWYQQALGQGPEFLTYFNYEAQPDKSGLPSDRFSAERPEGSISTLTIQRTEQRDSAMYRCASSPQTSTGGELFFGEGSRLTVL.

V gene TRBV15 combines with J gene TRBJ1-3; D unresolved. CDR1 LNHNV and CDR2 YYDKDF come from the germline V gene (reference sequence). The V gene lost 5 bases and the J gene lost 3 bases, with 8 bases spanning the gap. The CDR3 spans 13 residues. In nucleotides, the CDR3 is TGTGCCACCAGCCCCCTAATTGGAAACACCATATATTTT. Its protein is CATSPLIGNTIYF. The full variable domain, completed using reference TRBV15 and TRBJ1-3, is DAMVIQNPRYQVTQFGKPVTLSCSQTLNHNVMYWYQQKSSQAPKLLFHYYDKDFNNEADTPDNFQSRRPNTSFCFLDIRSPGLGDTAMYLCATSPLIGNTIYFGEGSWLTVV.

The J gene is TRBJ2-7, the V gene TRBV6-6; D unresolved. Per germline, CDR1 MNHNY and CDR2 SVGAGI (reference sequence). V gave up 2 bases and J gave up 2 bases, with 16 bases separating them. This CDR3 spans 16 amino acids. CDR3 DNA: TGTGCCAGCAGTTACCCGAGCAGAGAGGTTACCTACGAGCAGTACTTC. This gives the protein CASSYPSREVTYEQYF.

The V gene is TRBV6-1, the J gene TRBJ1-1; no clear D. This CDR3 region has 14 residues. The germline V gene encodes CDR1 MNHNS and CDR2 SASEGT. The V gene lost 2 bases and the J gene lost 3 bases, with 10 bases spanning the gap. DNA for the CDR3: TGTGCCAGCAGTGAAATTTCCAGATACACTGAAGCTTTCTTT. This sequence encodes CASSEISRYTEAFF.

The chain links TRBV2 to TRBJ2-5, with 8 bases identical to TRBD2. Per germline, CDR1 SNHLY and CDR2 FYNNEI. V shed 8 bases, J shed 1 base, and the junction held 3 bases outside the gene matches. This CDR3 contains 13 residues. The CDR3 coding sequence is TGTGCCAGCGAGCGGGGGCTCCAAGAGACCCAGTACTTC. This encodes CASERGLQETQYF.

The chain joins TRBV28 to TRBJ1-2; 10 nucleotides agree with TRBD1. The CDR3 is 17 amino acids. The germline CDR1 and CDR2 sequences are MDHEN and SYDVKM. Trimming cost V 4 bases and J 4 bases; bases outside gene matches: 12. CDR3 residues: CASSSGQGLTRSYGYTF. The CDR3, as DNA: TGTGCCAGCAGTTCGGGACAGGGGTTGACGAGGAGCTATGGCTACACCTTC.

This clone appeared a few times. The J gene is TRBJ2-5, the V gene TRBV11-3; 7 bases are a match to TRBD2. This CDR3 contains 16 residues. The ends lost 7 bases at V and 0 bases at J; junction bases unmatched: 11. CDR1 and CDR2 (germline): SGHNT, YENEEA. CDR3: CASTPLCAGDQETQYF. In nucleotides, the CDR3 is TGTGCCAGCACCCCGTTGTGTGCGGGGGACCAAGAGACCCAGTACTTC.

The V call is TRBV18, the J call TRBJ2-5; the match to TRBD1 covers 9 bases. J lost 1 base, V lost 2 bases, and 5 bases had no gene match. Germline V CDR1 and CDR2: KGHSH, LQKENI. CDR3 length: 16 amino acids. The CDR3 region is CASSPSGQGPQETQYF. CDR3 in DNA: TGTGCCAGCTCACCATCGGGACAGGGCCCCCAAGAGACCCAGTACTTC.

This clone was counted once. DNA for the CDR3: TGTGCCAGCAGCTTAGCCATCAGTCCCGAGACCCAGTACTTC. Protein product: CASSLAISPETQYF. The V call is TRBV11-2, the J call TRBJ2-5, with D hard to call. The CDR3 has 14 residues. V lost 1 base and J 5 bases, leaving 11 bases between the germline ends. Germline V gene data show CDR1 as SGHAT and CDR2 as FQNNGV.

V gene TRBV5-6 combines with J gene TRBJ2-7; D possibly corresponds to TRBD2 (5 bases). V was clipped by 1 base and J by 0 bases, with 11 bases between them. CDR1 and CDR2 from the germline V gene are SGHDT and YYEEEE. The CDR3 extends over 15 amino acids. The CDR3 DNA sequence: TGTGCCAGCAGCTTGATAGCGCTGAGCTCCTACGAGCAGTACTTC. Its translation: CASSLIALSSYEQYF.